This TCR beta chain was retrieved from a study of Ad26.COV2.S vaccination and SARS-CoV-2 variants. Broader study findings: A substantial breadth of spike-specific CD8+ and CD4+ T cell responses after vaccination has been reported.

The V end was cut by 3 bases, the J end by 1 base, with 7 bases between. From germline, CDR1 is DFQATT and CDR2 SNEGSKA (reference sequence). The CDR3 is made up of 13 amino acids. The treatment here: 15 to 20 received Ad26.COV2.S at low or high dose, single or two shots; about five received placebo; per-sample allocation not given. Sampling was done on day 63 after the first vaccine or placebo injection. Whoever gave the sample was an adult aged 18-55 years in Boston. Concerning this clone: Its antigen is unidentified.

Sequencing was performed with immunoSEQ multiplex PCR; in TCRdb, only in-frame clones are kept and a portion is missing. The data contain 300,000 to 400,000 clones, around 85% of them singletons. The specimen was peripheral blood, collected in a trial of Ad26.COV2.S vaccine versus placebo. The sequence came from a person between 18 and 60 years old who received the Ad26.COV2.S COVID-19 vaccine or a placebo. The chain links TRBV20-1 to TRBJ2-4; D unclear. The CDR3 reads CSASTAAKNIQYF. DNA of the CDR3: TGCAGTGCTAGTACGGCGGCCAAAAACATTCAGTACTTC.